This TCR beta chain was captured by sequencing in a study of cytomegalovirus exposure and HLA in healthy donors. Whole-study context: The same platform as the approximately 670 first-cohort repertoires was used for the 120 validation repertoires, a later analysis reported. Study-level results: A list of approximately 160 TCR beta chains associated with cytomegalovirus was given.

With respect to this clone: Antigen specificity is unknown.

V shed 0 bases and J shed 3 bases, with 18 bases lying between them. The CDR3 runs to 19 residues. Germline-derived CDR1 and CDR2 are MRHNA and SNTAGT. Libraries were prepared by immunoSEQ multiplex PCR; TCRdb keeps only in-frame clonotypes and omits some of them. The table has about 120,000 clones, over 75% seen once. This TCR was recovered from a woman aged 25 to 45 in good health and CMV-seronegative. Input material: PBMCs. This chain connects TRBV6-4 to TRBJ1-6; D is undetermined. The CDR3 sequence is CASSDSGRQARNYNSPLHF. DNA of the CDR3: TGTGCCAGCAGTGACTCAGGGAGGCAGGCCCGTAACTATAATTCACCCCTCCACTTT.